These 7 T cell receptor beta chains were all obtained from the same sample, sequenced in a study of metastatic and nonmetastatic thyroid tumors. Patients had received no treatment of any kind before thyroid surgery. TCRdb re-called the PCR reads through MiXCR. The sample records 25,000 to 35,000 clones, 25% to 35% being singletons. Sequenced sample: blood. Receptors originate from a female donor with papillary thyroid cancer or a benign thyroid nodule (not recorded which). Some clones in this sample may be carry-over from other donors' samples.

The rearrangement uses TRBV5-1 and TRBJ2-7, with a tentative D call TRBD2 (5 bases). CDR3 length: 16 residues. V was pared by 0 bases and J by 3 bases, with 16 bases between. CDR1 and CDR2 (germline): SGHRS, YFSETQ. The CDR3 sequence: CASSLERGMSDYEQYF. The CDR3 DNA sequence: TGCGCCAGCAGCTTGGAACGAGGGATGTCCGACTACGAGCAGTACTTC. The variable domain in full, with the rest retrieved from reference TRBV5-1 and TRBJ2-7, is KAGVTQTPRYLIKTRGQQVTLSCSPISGHRSVSWYQQTPGQGLQFLFEYFSETQRNKGNFPGRFSGRQFSNSRSEMNVSTLELGDSALYLCASSLERGMSDYEQYFGPGTRLTVT.

The genes are TRBV5-4 and TRBJ2-3; 8 bases map to TRBD1. J was trimmed by 3 bases and V by 6 bases; bases with no gene match: 12. The CDR3 has 16 residues. The germline CDR1 and CDR2 sequences are SGHNT and YYREEE (reference sequence). The CDR3 loop is CASTSPATGETDTQYF. The CDR3 bases are TGTGCCAGCACCTCCCCCGCGACAGGGGAAACAGATACGCAGTATTTT.

This clone was seen many times. This chain links TRBV6-2 or TRBV6-3 with TRBJ1-6; tentative D call: TRBD1 (6 bases). This CDR3 comprises 17 residues. CDR1 is MNHEY and CDR2 is SVGEGT in the germline V gene. V was trimmed by 4 bases and J by 1 base, leaving 14 bases between them. The CDR3 is CASSFRQERSYNSPLHF. The CDR3 region has the DNA TGTGCCAGCAGTTTCCGACAGGAACGGTCCTATAATTCACCCCTCCACTTT.

This clone is labeled medium-sized. This sequence joins TRBV30 and TRBJ2-2; TRBD2 agrees at 8 bases. This CDR3 is 15 amino acids long. Trimming took 0 bases from V and 4 from J; bases not matched to a gene: 4. Germline CDR1 is GTSNPN and CDR2 is SVGIG (reference sequence). The CDR3 bases are TGTGCCTGGAGTGTACCCGGGAGGGCCACCGGGGAGCTGTTTTTT. Amino acids: CAWSVPGRATGELFF. The full variable domain, with the rest looked up from reference TRBV30 and TRBJ2-2, is SQTIHQWPATLVQPVGSPLSLECTVEGTSNPNLYWYRQAAGRGLQLLFYSVGIGQISSEVPQNLSASRPQDRQFILSSKKLLLSDSGFYLCAWSVPGRATGELFFGEGSRLTVL.

This chain connects TRBV5-6 to TRBJ2-7; 15 bases line up with TRBD2. With V trimmed by 4 bases and J by 6 bases, 8 bases remained unmatched. Germline CDR1 and CDR2: SGHDT and YYEEEE. The CDR3 runs 16 residues. CDR3 bases: TGTGCCAGCAGCAACCTGTGGACTAGCGGGAGGGGCGAGCAGTACTTC. It is translated as CASSNLWTSGRGEQYF. Based on the CDR3 plus reference TRBV5-6 and TRBJ2-7, the full variable domain is DAGVTQSPTHLIKTRGQQVTLRCSPKSGHDTVSWYQQALGQGPQFIFQYYEEEERQRGNFPDRFSGHQFPNYSSELNVNALLLGDSALYLCASSNLWTSGRGEQYFGPGTRLTVT.

In its sample, this clone was seen many times. The genes are TRBV6-1 and TRBJ1-5; D unclear. The V and J ends lost 7 bases and 2 bases respectively, with 9 bases between them. The CDR3 extends over 13 amino acids. Germline CDR1 reads MNHNS; CDR2 reads SASEGT. CDR3 nucleotide sequence: TGTGCCAGCATCGACGGTGGCAATCAGCCCCAGCATTTT. This gives the protein CASIDGGNQPQHF.

This clone was counted at least ten times. The V and J genes are TRBV5-1 and TRBJ2-1; D is possibly TRBD1 (5 bases). V lost 0 bases to trimming and J lost 9 bases, with 10 bases between them. Per germline, CDR1 SGHRS and CDR2 YFSETQ. The CDR3 length is 13 residues. CDR3: CASSLGGQGEQFF. DNA for the CDR3: TGCGCCAGCAGCTTGGGGGGCCAGGGTGAGCAGTTCTTC.